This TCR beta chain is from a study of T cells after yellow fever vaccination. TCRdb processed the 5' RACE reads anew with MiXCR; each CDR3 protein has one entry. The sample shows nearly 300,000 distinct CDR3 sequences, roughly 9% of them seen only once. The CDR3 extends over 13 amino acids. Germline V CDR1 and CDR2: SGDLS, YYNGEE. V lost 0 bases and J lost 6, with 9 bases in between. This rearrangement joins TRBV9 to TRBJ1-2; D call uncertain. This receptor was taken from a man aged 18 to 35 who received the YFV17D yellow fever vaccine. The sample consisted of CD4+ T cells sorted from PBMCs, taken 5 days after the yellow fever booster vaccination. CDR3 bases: TGTGCCAGCAGCGTAGGAGGTTGGGATGGCTACACCTTC. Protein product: CASSVGGWDGYTF.